This note documents a single T cell receptor beta chain sequence. What it recognizes is unknown. Using a J-beta primer mix together with a sample-barcoded 5' primer, a second PCR was run for roughly 7 to 12 cycles. TCRdb analysed the 5' RACE reads with MiXCR anew, one entry per CDR3 protein. The profile shows more than 450,000 distinct CDR3 sequences, about 28% of them singletons. This CDR3 region has 18 residues. The germline V gene has CDR1 GTSNPN and CDR2 SVGIG (reference sequence). The data belong to a study of blood T cells in healthy people across ages. General study findings and limits: Naive CD4+ cells and diversity were both higher in long-lived donors than in aged donors.

The same data also went into a second study, on T cells of mothers and their children. That investigation notes: The study recruited a few healthy Caucasian mothers and their six children as donors. Added by the second PCR's M1S primer were sample barcodes and 2-4 random nucleotides. Compared with unrelated pairs, related mother-child pairs had slightly higher, non-significant overlap.

The V and J genes are TRBV30 and TRBJ2-7, with TRBD2 identical over 7 bases. Judging by the DNA end, TRBJ2-1 fits better; the J call may be wrong. The receptor comes from a boy aged 2 to 10 in good health. Sequenced material: blood. CDR3: CAWSALADLSLAYNEQFF. The DNA for the CDR3 is TGTGCCTGGAGCGCCCTAGCGGACTTATCCCTCGCCTACAATGAGCAGTTCTTC.